What follows is one T cell receptor (beta chain) and its context. Its antigen specificity is not known. Base-call qualities are not available, and no considerably larger clone is one nucleotide away. This sample is part of a study of T-cell reconstitution after alpha-beta-depleted transplantation in children (dated by TCRdb to 2016 to 2017). Concerning the study at large: T-cell immune reconstitution after TCRalphabeta/CD19-depleted allogeneic hematopoietic cell transplantation in children was quantitatively tracked in the study by means of TCR repertoire profiling.

Libraries were constructed by PCR. The instrument was an Illumina HiSeq 2500. Molecular barcoding was employed in the preparation of TCR libraries, with unique molecular identifiers being used to normalize TCRbeta repertoire quantification. The public reads were run again by TCRdb, first through fastp at Q25 and then through MiXCR, and only productive beta chains were kept. Rows with one shared CDR3 protein collapse into an entry with the most common genes and DNA. This sample holds roughly 220,000 distinct CDR3 sequences; approximately 12% were observed only once. The ten most abundant clones make up around 2.5% of the sample. A distance of 11 bases separates the germline ends of V and J, which lose 0 bases and 3 bases respectively. The CDR3 holds 15 amino acids from the cysteine to the phenylalanine. Only CDR3 DNA remains: 45 bases, in frame from the first base. CDR1 and CDR2, per the germline V gene (reference sequence), are SGHNT and YYREEE.

The source was PBMCs from the stem cell graft donor, collected from the stem cell graft. The sequence links TRBV5-4 to TRBJ2-3; no D gene can be assigned with confidence. This sequence was found in a human donor who donated a stem cell graft to a child with acute lymphoblastic leukemia. The CDR3 region has the sequence CASSLGTRATDTQYF. The bases are TGTGCCAGCAGCTTGGGAACTCGGGCGACAGATACGCAGTATTTT.